This T cell receptor (beta chain) is drawn from a study of CD8 T cells in cerebrospinal fluid in Alzheimer's disease. Study-wide findings and caveats: Healthy subjects less often had a clone of at least 3% than Alzheimer's patients.

Comments on this clonotype: As yet, its antigen is unknown.

TCRdb derives one entry per CDR3 protein from the 10x single-cell sequencing reads, leaving out DNA. This sample contains hundreds of distinct CDR3 sequences. This CDR3 comprises 13 residues. Germline V lookup: CDR1 DFQATT, CDR2 SNEGSKA (reference sequence). Participants were all in good physical condition and free of acute infection. A live/dead marker was used to sort live CSF cells for droplet sequencing. The V gene is TRBV20-1, the J gene TRBJ1-1. This clonotype originated in a human donor with Alzheimer's disease. Sample: cerebrospinal fluid. The CDR3 is CSARQRMNTEAFF.